Below are 5 T cell receptor beta chains sequenced from a single sample in a study of blood T cell repertoires in COVID-19. Measured with immunoSEQ multiplex PCR; TCRdb has only the in-frame clones, and not every one. Of more than 65,000 clones listed, about 80% are singletons. Specimen: peripheral blood. These receptors came from an elderly woman with acute or convalescent COVID-19.

The chain links TRBV7-9 to TRBJ1-1, with no clear D. Deletions cut 5 bases from V and 1 base from J, with 8 bases between. CDR1 SEHNR and CDR2 FQNEAQ come from the germline V gene (reference sequence). CDR3 length: 13 residues. The CDR3 DNA is TGTGCCAGCAGCGCGCGACAGAACACTGAAGCTTTCTTT. Residues: CASSARQNTEAFF.

The chain joins TRBV2 to TRBJ2-2; 9 bases align to TRBD2. The CDR3 has 17 amino acids. Germline V gene sequence: CDR1 SNHLY, CDR2 FYNNEI. Trimming cost V 4 bases and J 3 bases; bases outside gene matches: 9. The CDR3 region is CASSGGGRAWDTGELFF. For the CDR3, the DNA is TGTGCCAGCAGTGGGGGCGGGAGGGCCTGGGACACCGGGGAGCTGTTTTTT.

This rearrangement joins TRBV29-1 to TRBJ2-5; D is possibly TRBD1 (5 bases). The CDR3 sequence is 12 residues long. From germline, CDR1 is SQVTM and CDR2 ANQGSEA. The DNA of the CDR3 is TGCAGTATCGGACATGTAAAAGAGACCCAGTACTTC. Its translation: CSIGHVKETQYF.

The rearrangement joins TRBV9 to TRBJ2-7; D is uncertain. CDR1 and CDR2 from the germline V gene are SGDLS and YYNGEE. This CDR3 is 14 amino acids long. V lost 0 bases and J 0 bases, leaving 7 bases between the germline ends. CDR3 sequence: CASSVESSSYEQYF. The CDR3 DNA reads TGTGCCAGCAGCGTAGAATCGAGCTCCTACGAGCAGTACTTC.

This clone was found a few times. V and J are TRBV5-4 and TRBJ1-3; D is unresolved. CDR1 is SGHNT and CDR2 is YYREEE in the germline V gene (reference sequence). CDR3 length: 14 amino acids. Deletions cut 4 bases from V and 4 bases from J, with 12 bases between. CDR3 protein: CASSDERSGNTIYF. For the CDR3, the DNA is TGTGCCAGCAGCGACGAGAGGTCGGGAAACACCATATATTTT. Full variable domain (missing parts from reference TRBV5-4 and TRBJ1-3): ETGVTQSPTHLIKTRGQQVTLRCSSQSGHNTVSWYQQALGQGPQFIFQYYREEENGRGNFPPRFSGLQFPNYSSELNVNALELDDSALYLCASSDERSGNTIYFGEGSWLTVV.